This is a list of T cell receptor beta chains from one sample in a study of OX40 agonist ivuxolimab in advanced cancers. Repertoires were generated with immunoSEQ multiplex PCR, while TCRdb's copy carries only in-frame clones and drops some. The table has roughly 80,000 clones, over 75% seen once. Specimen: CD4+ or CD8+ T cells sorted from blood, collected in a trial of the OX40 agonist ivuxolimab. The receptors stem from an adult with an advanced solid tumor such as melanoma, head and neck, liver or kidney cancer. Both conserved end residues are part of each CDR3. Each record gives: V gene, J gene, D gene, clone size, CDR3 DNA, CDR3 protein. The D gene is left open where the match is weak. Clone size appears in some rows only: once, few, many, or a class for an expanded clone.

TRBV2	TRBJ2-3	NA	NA	TGTGCCAGCAAGGAAGAGGGGGATACGCAGTATTTT	CASKEEGDTQYF
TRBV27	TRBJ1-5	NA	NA	TGTGCCAGCAGTTTATCAAGAGATCAGCCCCAGCATTTT	CASSLSRDQPQHF
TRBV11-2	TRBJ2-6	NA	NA	TGTGCCAGCAGCCATATAGGTTCTGGGGCCAACGTCCTGACTTTC	CASSHIGSGANVLTF
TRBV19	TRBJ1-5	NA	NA	TGTGCCAGTAGTATAAGGGAAAATCAGCCCCAGCATTTT	CASSIRENQPQHF
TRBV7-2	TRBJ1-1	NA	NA	TGTGCCAGCAGCCAAGATACCAACAGGGTAAACACTGAAGCTTTCTTT	CASSQDTNRVNTEAFF
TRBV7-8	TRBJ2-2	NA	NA	TGTGCCAGCAGGGCCCTGGGTGGGGAGCTGTTTTTT	CASRALGGELFF
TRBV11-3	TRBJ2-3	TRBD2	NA	TGTGCCAGCAGCTTCGGACTAGCGGGACTTAGCACAGATACGCAGTATTTT	CASSFGLAGLSTDTQYF
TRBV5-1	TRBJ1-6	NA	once	TGCGCCAGCAGCTTGAGGGGGGGCGACGGAGGTTCACCCCTCCACTTT	CASSLRGGDGGSPLHF
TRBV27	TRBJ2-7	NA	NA	TGTGCCAGCAGTTTCGGCTCGACAGAGTACGAGCAGTACTTC	CASSFGSTEYEQYF
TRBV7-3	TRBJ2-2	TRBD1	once	TGTGCCAGCAGACTACAGGGGGCCGGCACCGGGGAGCTGTTTTTT	CASRLQGAGTGELFF
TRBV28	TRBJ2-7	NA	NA	TGTGCCAGCAATCCGACTCACTCCTACGAGCAGTACTTC	CASNPTHSYEQYF
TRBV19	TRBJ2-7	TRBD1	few	TGTGCCAGTAGTATCCGAGCCGACAGGGACTCCTACGAGCAGTACTTC	CASSIRADRDSYEQYF
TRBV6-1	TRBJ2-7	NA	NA	TGTGCCAGCAGTGCCGCCGGGTCCTACGAGCAGTACTTC	CASSAAGSYEQYF
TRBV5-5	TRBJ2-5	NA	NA	TGTGCCAGCACTCCCGGGGCCTGGGGAGAGACCCAGTACTTC	CASTPGAWGETQYF
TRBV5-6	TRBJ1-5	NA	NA	TGTGCCAGCAGCTCCTTAGGAGGGCATAGCAATCAGCCCCAGCATTTT	CASSSLGGHSNQPQHF
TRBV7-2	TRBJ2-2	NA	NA	TGTGCCAGCAGCACACACCATACCGGGGAGCTGTTTTTT	CASSTHHTGELFF